This TCR beta chain was obtained from a study of cytomegalovirus exposure and HLA in healthy donors. Study background: Among the approximately 400 genotyped donors, less than 85% were placed in the Caucasian-associated ancestry cluster.

PCR amplification relied on 60 Vbeta primers (plus 13 Jbeta primers). The method was immunoSEQ multiplex PCR; TCRdb's version includes in-frame clones alone and lacks a portion of them. The sample holds 55,000 to 85,000 clones; 55% to 80% are singletons and the top ten take about 2.9%. Study-wide findings and caveats: The study found most TCR sequences rare, yet found some public TCRs in many donors. Among donors in an Asian-associated ancestry cluster, a later analysis reportedly found fewer N-insertions than the roughly 700-donor mean. Certain sequence variants were highly shared and formed a cluster, and this cluster was likely a sequencing artifact.

Comment on this clone: No antigen is known for it.

The ends lost 3 bases at V and 6 bases at J; junction bases unmatched: 16. This CDR3 has 18 amino acids. The germline CDR1 and CDR2 sequences are SEHNR and FQNEAQ (reference sequence). The receptor was derived from a woman aged 45-65 years in good health and CMV-seronegative. Material: PBMCs. V gene TRBV7-9 combines with J gene TRBJ2-7; 11 bases match TRBD2. This chain's CDR3 is CASSFDNVAGGRFSEQYF. Written as DNA, the CDR3 is TGTGCCAGCAGCTTTGATAATGTAGCGGGAGGGCGCTTTAGCGAGCAGTACTTC.